The 18 T cell receptor beta chains given below trace back to one sample, sequenced in a study of blood T cells in healthy people across ages. A second PCR, run for about 7 to 11 cycles, used a sample-barcoded 5' primer plus a J-beta primer mix. Each CDR3 protein is one row after TCRdb ran MiXCR on the 5' RACE reads. This table has fewer than 800,000 distinct CDR3 sequences, approximately 49% appearing once. Sequencing used blood. The receptors derive from a woman aged 60-70 years in good health.

Comment on this clonotype: A junction end diverges from the germline sequence, so it may reflect a read error. This sequence joins TRBV7-2 and TRBJ2-5; 8 bases line up with TRBD2. The end of the DNA is better explained by TRBJ2-7, so the J call may be wrong. In germline, CDR1 is SGHTA, CDR2 FQGNSA. There are 14 residues in the CDR3. The CDR3 DNA follows: TGCGCCAGCAGCTCTAGCGGGTGGAGTTACGAGCAGTACTTC. It yields the protein CASSSSGWSYEQYF.

The chain has TRBV7-2 and TRBJ1-1, with a tentative D call TRBD1 (6 bases). The CDR3 covers 14 residues. Germline-derived CDR1 and CDR2 are SGHTA and FQGNSA. V was clipped by 5 bases and J by 5 bases, with 15 bases between them. CDR3 sequence reads: CASSHRAERTEAFF. CDR3 DNA: TGTGCCAGCAGCCACAGGGCAGAGCGGACTGAAGCTTTCTTT. Together with reference TRBV7-2 and TRBJ1-1, the CDR3 gives the full variable domain: GAGVSQSPSNKVTEKGKDVELRCDPISGHTALYWYRQSLGQGLEFLIYFQGNSAPDKSGLPSDRFSAERTGGSVSTLTIQRTQQEDSAVYLCASSHRAERTEAFFGQGTRLTVV.

Only a few counts were recorded for this clonotype. In nucleotides, the CDR3 is TGCAGTGCCAACAACCCGGGGGTGGCGGGAGGAGGGAACGAGCAGTACTTC. This sequence encodes CSANNPGVAGGGNEQYF. V is TRBV20-1 and J is TRBJ2-7, with 8 bases lining up with TRBD2. With V trimmed by 6 bases and J by 5 bases, 21 bases remained unmatched. The CDR3 has 17 amino acids. Germline assignment: CDR1 DFQATT and CDR2 SNEGSKA (reference sequence).

The CDR3 loop reads CASSESVGLYSNQPQHF. CDR3 bases: TGTGCCAGCAGTGAATCTGTCGGACTTTATAGCAATCAGCCCCAGCATTTT. The chain is built from TRBV2 and TRBJ1-5; D gene unclear. This CDR3 contains 17 residues. The V and J ends lost 2 bases and 0 bases respectively, with 14 bases between them. CDR1 is SNHLY, CDR2 FYNNEI, per germline.

The chain combines TRBV7-8 with TRBJ1-3, with D unclear. This CDR3 is 14 amino acids long. Deletions cut 5 bases from V and 0 bases from J, with 8 bases between. Germline lookup yields CDR1 SGHVS and CDR2 FQNEAQ. The DNA for the CDR3 is TGTGCCAGCAGCGGCGGGAGCTCTGGAAACACCATATATTTT. It specifies CASSGGSSGNTIYF.

This clonotype was seen a few times. The chain is built from TRBV7-2 and TRBJ2-5; perhaps D is TRBD1 or TRBD2 (5 bases each). The CDR3 is 11 residues long. V gave up 5 bases and J gave up 9 bases, with 10 bases separating them. Germline assignment: CDR1 SGHTA and CDR2 FQGNSA. The CDR3 coding sequence is TGTGCCAGCAGCGACAGCGGTCCCCAGTACTTC. Amino acid sequence: CASSDSGPQYF.

J is TRBJ2-7 and V is TRBV5-5; D perhaps matches TRBD1 (6 bases). From germline, CDR1 is SGHKS and CDR2 YYEKEE (reference sequence). The V gene lost 3 bases and the J gene lost 2 bases, with 15 bases spanning the gap. The CDR3 consists of 15 residues. DNA for the CDR3: TGTGCCAGCAGCTCCGCCGGACAGACGACCTACGAGCAGTACTTC. Its translation is CASSSAGQTTYEQYF.

The CDR3 protein is CSVAVGQLNTEAFF. The CDR3 DNA sequence: TGCAGCGTAGCGGTGGGACAGTTGAACACTGAAGCTTTCTTT. The chain links TRBV29-1 to TRBJ1-1; 7 bases fit TRBD1. After removal of 6 bases from V and 0 bases from J, the junction contained 7 bases not matched to a gene. The germline CDR1 and CDR2 sequences are SQVTM and ANQGSEA. The CDR3 sequence is 14 residues long. Full variable domain (missing parts from reference TRBV29-1 and TRBJ1-1): SAVISQKPSRDICQRGTSLTIQCQVDSQVTMMFWYRQQPGQSLTLIATANQGSEATYESGFVIDKFPISRPNLTFSTLTVSNMSPEDSSIYLCSVAVGQLNTEAFFGQGTRLTVV.

V usage is TRBV25-1 and J usage is TRBJ1-2; the D gene is possibly TRBD1 (5 bases). V lost 6 bases and J lost 1, with 12 bases in between. The CDR3 totals 14 residues. The V gene's germline CDR1 is MGHDK and CDR2 SYGVNS. CDR3 region: CASSAGLINYGYTF. The DNA for the CDR3 is TGTGCCAGCAGCGCGGGACTGATTAACTATGGCTACACCTTC.

V is TRBV20-1 and J is TRBJ2-2; TRBD2 agrees at 7 bases. V gave up 0 bases and J gave up 4 bases; unmatched junction bases: 5. CDR3 length: 15 residues. CDR1 and CDR2 from the germline V gene are DFQATT and SNEGSKA (reference sequence). The chain's CDR3 is CSARDPSGVTGELFF. Here the CDR3 DNA reads TGCAGTGCTAGAGATCCTAGCGGAGTCACCGGGGAGCTGTTTTTT.

This clonotype was seen a few times. CDR3 protein: CASSLLAGGPSYEQFF. In DNA form, the CDR3 reads TGTGCCAGCAGTTTACTAGCGGGAGGGCCTAGTTATGAGCAGTTCTTC. The gene calls are TRBV28 and TRBJ2-1, with 12 nucleotides matching TRBD2. V gave up 2 bases and J gave up 8 bases; unmatched junction bases: 7. There are 16 residues in the CDR3. The germline CDR1 and CDR2 sequences are MDHEN and SYDVKM.

The table lists this clonotype with a count of one. The V and J genes are TRBV27 and TRBJ1-1; 7 nucleotides agree with TRBD1. Germline V gene data show CDR1 as MNHEY and CDR2 as SMNVEV (reference sequence). After removal of 7 bases from V and 4 bases from J, the junction contained 6 bases not matched to a gene. This CDR3 region has 13 residues. The CDR3 nucleotides read TGTGCCAGCAAGAGACAGGGAACCACTGAAGCTTTCTTT. It translates to CASKRQGTTEAFF.

As DNA, the CDR3 is TGTGCCAGCAGCACCGACAAAGCGTATGGCTACACCTTC. Amino acid sequence: CASSTDKAYGYTF. The genes are TRBV6-2 or TRBV6-3 and TRBJ1-2; D ambiguous. The V and J ends lost 6 bases and 5 bases respectively, with 13 bases between them. This CDR3 is built from 13 residues. Germline V gene lookup returns CDR1 MNHEY and CDR2 SVGEGT.

V and J are TRBV5-1 and TRBJ2-3, with D hard to call. Germline V gives CDR1 SGHRS, CDR2 YFSETQ. The CDR3 spans 15 residues. V lost 2 bases, J lost 0 bases, and 10 bases lay in between. The CDR3 spells CASSFRQSSTDTQYF. The CDR3 DNA reads as TGCGCCAGCAGCTTTAGGCAGTCTAGCACAGATACGCAGTATTTT.

The gene calls are TRBV18 and TRBJ2-4; D may be TRBD1 (5 bases). CDR3 length equals 17 residues. Germline V gene data show CDR1 as KGHSH and CDR2 as LQKENI. V lost 3 bases, J lost 0 bases, and 15 bases lay in between. The CDR3 loop reads CASSPPDSLLAKNIQYF. In nucleotides, the CDR3 is TGTGCCAGCTCACCCCCAGACAGCCTACTAGCCAAAAACATTCAGTACTTC.

In this sample, this clonotype turned up once. The genes are TRBV19 and TRBJ2-7, with D perhaps being TRBD1 or TRBD2 (6 bases each). The CDR3 is made up of 15 amino acids. Deletions cut 3 bases from V and 2 bases from J, with 14 bases between. Germline CDR1 and CDR2: LNHDA and SQIVND (reference sequence). The CDR3 bases are TGTGCCAGTAGTATTCAGGGGACGGGAGCCTACGAGCAGTACTTC. Residues: CASSIQGTGAYEQYF. Using reference TRBV19 and TRBJ2-7 for the parts outside the CDR3, the full variable domain is DGGITQSPKYLFRKEGQNVTLSCEQNLNHDAMYWYRQDPGQGLRLIYYSQIVNDFQKGDIAEGYSVSREKKESFPLTVTSAQKNPTAFYLCASSIQGTGAYEQYFGPGTRLTVT.

This clonotype was detected a few times. The rearrangement links TRBV9 to TRBJ2-5, with 10 bases identical to TRBD2. V shed 1 base, J shed 4 bases, and the junction held 7 bases outside the gene matches. The V gene's germline CDR1 is SGDLS and CDR2 YYNGEE. The CDR3 totals 16 residues. CDR3 DNA: TGTGCCAGCAGCGTACTAGCGGGAGCTCGGGGAGAGACCCAGTACTTC. This codes for CASSVLAGARGETQYF.

As concerns this clonotype: The junction shows a germline mismatch at one end, possibly a read error. The chain recombines TRBV15 with TRBJ2-5; 11 nucleotides agree with TRBD2. Germline CDR1 is LNHNV and CDR2 is YYDKDF (reference sequence). The CDR3 covers 14 residues. The CDR3 spells CAARRGLAEETQYF. CDR3 nucleotide sequence: TGTGCCGCCAGGAGGGGACTAGCGGAAGAGACCCAGTACTTC.